This TCR beta chain appears in the sequencing data of a study of identical twins. Trimming stripped 6 bases from V and 6 bases from J, with 21 bases between. CDR3 length equals 15 residues. Germline V gene data show CDR1 as DFQATT and CDR2 as SNEGSKA (reference sequence). TCRdb processed the 5' RACE reads anew with MiXCR; each CDR3 protein has one entry. Of fewer than 800,000 distinct CDR3 sequences detected, under 8.5% appear once; the ten largest clones hold about 1.5%. In addition, the sample was reused for a study of yellow fever vaccine responses in identical twins.

The specimen was PBMCs. This TCR was recovered from a woman aged 18-35 years in good health. The J gene is TRBJ2-1, the V gene TRBV20-1; D unclear. As DNA, the CDR3 is TGCAGTGCCCCACACTCCTCGCGGCCCGCCAATGAGCAGTTCTTC. Encoded protein: CSAPHSSRPANEQFF.